This T cell receptor (beta chain) stems from a study of OX40 agonist ivuxolimab in advanced cancers. Study-level background: Treatment of patients was with ivuxolimab, an agonistic anti-OX40 (CD134) antibody.

This clone was detected only once. Libraries were prepared by immunoSEQ multiplex PCR; TCRdb keeps only in-frame clonotypes and omits some of them. In the table there are fewer than 85,000 clones, under 95% of which are singletons. Blood sampling took place at baseline, cycle 4 day 1, and cycle 7 day 1. The source was CD4+ or CD8+ T cells sorted from blood, collected in a trial of the OX40 agonist ivuxolimab. The source is an adult with an advanced solid tumor such as melanoma, head and neck, liver or kidney cancer.

The CDR3 protein is CASSGGLAGHSYNEQFF. CDR3 DNA: TGTGCCAGCAGCGGCGGACTAGCGGGACATTCCTACAATGAGCAGTTCTTC. The chain joins TRBV7-8 to TRBJ2-1, with 12 bases identical to TRBD2. V dropped 5 bases and J dropped 1; count of bases not matched to a gene: 6. This CDR3 region has 17 residues. Germline V CDR1 and CDR2: SGHVS, FQNEAQ.